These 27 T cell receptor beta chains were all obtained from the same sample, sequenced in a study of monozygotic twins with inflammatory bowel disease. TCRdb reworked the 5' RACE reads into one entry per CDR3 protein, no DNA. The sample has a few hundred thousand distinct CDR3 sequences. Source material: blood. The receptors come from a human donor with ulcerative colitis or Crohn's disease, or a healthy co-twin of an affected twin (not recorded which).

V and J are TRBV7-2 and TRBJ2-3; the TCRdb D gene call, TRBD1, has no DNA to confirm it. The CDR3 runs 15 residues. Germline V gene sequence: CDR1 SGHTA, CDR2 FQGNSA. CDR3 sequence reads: CASSSVGPHTDTQYF.

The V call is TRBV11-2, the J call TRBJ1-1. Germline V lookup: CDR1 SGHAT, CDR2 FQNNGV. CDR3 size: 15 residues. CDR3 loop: CASSKQGARSTEAFF.

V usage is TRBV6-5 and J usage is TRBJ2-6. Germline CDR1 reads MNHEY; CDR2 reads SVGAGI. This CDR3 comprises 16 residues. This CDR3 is CASSYSGVSGANVLTF.

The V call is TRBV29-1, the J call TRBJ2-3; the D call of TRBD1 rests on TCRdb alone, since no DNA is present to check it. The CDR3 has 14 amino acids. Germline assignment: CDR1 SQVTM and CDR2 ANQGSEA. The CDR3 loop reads CSVDGGPRTDTQYF.

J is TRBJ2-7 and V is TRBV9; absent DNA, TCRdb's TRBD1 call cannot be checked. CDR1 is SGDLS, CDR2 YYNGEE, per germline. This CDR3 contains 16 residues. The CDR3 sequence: CASSADTGTGLYEQYF.

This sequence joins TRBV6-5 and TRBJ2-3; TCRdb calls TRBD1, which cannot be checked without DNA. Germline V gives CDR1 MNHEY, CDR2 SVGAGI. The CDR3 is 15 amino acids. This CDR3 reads CASSYRGDDTDTQYF.

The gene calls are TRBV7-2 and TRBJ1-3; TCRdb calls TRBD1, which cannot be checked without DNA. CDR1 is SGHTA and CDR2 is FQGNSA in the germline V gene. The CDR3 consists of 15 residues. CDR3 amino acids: CASSLGVTGGNTIYF.

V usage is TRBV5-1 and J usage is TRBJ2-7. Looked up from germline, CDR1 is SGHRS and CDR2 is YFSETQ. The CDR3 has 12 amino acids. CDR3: CASSLHPYEQYF.

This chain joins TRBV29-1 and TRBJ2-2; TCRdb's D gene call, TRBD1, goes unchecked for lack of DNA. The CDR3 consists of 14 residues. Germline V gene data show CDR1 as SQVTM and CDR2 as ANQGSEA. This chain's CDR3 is CSVARGANTGELFF.

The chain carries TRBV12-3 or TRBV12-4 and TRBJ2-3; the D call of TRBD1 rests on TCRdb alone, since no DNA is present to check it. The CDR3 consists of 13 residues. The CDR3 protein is CAISRDSGDTQYF.

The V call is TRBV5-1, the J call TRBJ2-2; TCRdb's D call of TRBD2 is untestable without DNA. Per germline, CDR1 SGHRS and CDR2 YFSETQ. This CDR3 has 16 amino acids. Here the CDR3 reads CASRGNFGTNTGELFF.

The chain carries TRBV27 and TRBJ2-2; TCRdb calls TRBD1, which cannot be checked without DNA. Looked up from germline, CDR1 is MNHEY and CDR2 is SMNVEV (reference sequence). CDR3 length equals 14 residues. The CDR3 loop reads CASSTAHYTGELFF.

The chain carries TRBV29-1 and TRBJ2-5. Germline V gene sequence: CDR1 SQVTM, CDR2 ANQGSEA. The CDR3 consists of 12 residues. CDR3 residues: CSVEEGSGTQYF.

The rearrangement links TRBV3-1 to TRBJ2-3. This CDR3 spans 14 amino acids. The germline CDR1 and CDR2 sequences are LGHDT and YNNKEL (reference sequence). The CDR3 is CASSQVGISNTQYF.

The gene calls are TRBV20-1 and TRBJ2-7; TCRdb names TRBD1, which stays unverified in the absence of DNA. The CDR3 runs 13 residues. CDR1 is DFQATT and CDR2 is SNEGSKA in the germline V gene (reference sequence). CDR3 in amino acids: CSAGTGTSYEQYF.

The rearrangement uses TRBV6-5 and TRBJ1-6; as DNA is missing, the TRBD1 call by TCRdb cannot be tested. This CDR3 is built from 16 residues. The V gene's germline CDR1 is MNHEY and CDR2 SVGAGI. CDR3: CASSFSRTPGNSPLHF.

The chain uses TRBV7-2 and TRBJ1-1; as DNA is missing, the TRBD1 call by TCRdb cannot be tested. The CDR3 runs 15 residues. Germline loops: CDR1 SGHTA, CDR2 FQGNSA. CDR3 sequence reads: CASSLVSGMNTEAFF.

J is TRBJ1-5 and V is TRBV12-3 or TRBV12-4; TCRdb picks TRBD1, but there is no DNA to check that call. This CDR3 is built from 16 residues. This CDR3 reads CASSRPGQGVGQPQHF.

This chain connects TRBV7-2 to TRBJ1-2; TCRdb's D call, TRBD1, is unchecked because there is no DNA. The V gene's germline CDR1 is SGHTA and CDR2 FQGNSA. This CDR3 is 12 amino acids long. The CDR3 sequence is CASSLDVRGYTF.

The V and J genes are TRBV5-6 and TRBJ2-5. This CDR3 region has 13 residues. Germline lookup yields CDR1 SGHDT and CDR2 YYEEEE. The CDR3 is CASSLFSQETQYF.

The CDR3 sequence is CASSFRGEANYGYTF. The gene calls are TRBV5-1 and TRBJ1-2; with no DNA, the TCRdb D assignment of TRBD1 cannot be verified. This CDR3 region has 15 residues. Germline-derived CDR1 and CDR2 are SGHRS and YFSETQ.

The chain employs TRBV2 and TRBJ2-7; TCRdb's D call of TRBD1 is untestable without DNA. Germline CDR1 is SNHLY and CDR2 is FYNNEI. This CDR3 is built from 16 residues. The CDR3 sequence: CASIERGLLMDREQYF.

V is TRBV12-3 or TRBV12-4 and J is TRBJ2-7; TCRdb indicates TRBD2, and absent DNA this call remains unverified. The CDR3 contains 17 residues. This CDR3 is CASSLVEEGVRSYEQYF.

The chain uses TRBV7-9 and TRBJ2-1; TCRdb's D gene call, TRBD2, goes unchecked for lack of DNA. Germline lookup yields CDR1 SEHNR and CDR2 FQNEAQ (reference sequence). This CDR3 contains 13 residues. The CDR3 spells CASSLAEGGEQFF.

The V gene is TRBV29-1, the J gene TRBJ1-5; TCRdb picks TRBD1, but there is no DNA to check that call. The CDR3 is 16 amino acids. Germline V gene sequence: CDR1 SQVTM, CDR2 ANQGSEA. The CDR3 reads CSVTPWGTGGNQPQHF.

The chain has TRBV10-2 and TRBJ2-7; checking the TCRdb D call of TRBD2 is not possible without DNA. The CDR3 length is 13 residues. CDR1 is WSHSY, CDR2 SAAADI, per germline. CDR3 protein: CASRLAGSYEQYF.

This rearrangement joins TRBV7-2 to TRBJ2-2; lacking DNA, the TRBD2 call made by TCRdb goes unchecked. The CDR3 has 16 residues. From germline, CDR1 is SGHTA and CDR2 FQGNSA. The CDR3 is CASSLLAGGYTGELFF.